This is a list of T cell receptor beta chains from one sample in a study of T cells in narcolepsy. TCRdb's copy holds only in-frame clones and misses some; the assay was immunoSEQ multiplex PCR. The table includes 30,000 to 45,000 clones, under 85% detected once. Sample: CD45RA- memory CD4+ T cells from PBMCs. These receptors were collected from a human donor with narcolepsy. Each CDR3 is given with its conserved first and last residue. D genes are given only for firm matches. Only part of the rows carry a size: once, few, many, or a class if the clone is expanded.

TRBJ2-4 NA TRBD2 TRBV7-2 TGTGCCAGCAGCGTCACGACTAGCGGGGGGGCTGGTCAACACTTC CASSVTTSGGAGQHF
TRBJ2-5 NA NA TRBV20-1 TGCAGTGCCCAGCAAGAGACCCAGTACTTC CSAQQETQYF
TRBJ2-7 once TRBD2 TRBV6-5 TGTGCCAGTCTCTTGCAGCGGGGGAATTTCTACGAGCAGTACTTC CASLLQRGNFYEQYF
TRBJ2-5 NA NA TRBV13 TGTGCCAGCAGCTTGAACAGGGTGGAGACCCAGTACTTC CASSLNRVETQYF
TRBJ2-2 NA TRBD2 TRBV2 TGTGCCAGCAGTGAAGCCGGACTAGCGGGGGTTACCGGGGAGCTGTTTTTT CASSEAGLAGVTGELFF
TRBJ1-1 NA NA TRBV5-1 TGCGCCAGCAGGTTGGATCAGGGTTCCACTGAAGCTTTCTTT CASRLDQGSTEAFF
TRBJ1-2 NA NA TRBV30 TGTGCCTGGAGGAACAGGGAGAATAATTATGGCTACACCTTC CAWRNRENNYGYTF
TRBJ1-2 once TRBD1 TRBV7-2 TGTGCCAGCAGCTACTCCGGGACAGGGGCACGCTATGGCTACACCTTC CASSYSGTGARYGYTF
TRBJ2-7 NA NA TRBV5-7 TGTGCCAGCAGCTTGTTGGAAAGCCTCCACGAGCAGTACTTC CASSLLESLHEQYF
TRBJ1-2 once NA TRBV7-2 TGTGCCAGCAGCTTACTGGGCGGCAACTATGGCTACACCTTC CASSLLGGNYGYTF
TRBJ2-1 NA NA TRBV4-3 TGCGCCAGCAGCCAAACAGGGAAACGTGAGCAGTTCTTC CASSQTGKREQFF
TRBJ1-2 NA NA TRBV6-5 TGTGCCACCCATCCCGGGGGCCCCACCAACTATGGCTACACCTTC CATHPGGPTNYGYTF
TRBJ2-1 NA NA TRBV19 TGTGCCAGTAGAAACCAGGGGGGCCTCGACAATGAGCAGTTCTTC CASRNQGGLDNEQFF
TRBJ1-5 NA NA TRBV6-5 TGTGCCAGCACCACAGGACGGTCAAATCAGCCCCAGCATTTT CASTTGRSNQPQHF
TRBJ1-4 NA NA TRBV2 TGTGCCAGCAGTTTTCAGGGGTCTACTGAAAAACTGTTTTTT CASSFQGSTEKLFF
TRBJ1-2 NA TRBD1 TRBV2 TGTGCCAGCAGAGCCTCCGGGACAGGGTTCTATGGCTACACCTTC CASRASGTGFYGYTF
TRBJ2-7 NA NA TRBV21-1 TGTGCCAGCAGCAAAGAAGAAGCGGGGGGGAACTACGAGCAGTACTTC CASSKEEAGGNYEQYF
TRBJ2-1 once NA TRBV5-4 TGTGCCAGCAGCCTGGGGAGTAGCTCCTACAATGAGCAGTTCTTC CASSLGSSSYNEQFF
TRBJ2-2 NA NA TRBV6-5 TGTGCCACTTCGCATATTCCCGGGGAGCTGTTTTTT CATSHIPGELFF